The 2 T cell receptor beta chains below were found in one sample sequenced in a study of human T cells and chemical hapten exposure. The time point was: patch test 1, 2 weeks after DPC sensitization. Treatment described: therapeutic diphenylcyclopropenone sensitization with weekly scalp DPC. TCRdb fed the RACE reads into MiXCR, producing one record per CDR3 protein. The data show about 360,000 distinct CDR3 sequences, about 4.4% seen once. Sequenced here: whole blood, sampled in connection with sensitization to the hapten diphenylcyclopropenone (DPC). These TCRs come from a woman in her 50s with alopecia areata. Some clones in this sample may be carry-over from other donors' samples.

This clonotype was counted ten times or more. The J gene is TRBJ2-1, the V gene TRBV15; 8 bases line up with TRBD2. V was clipped by 5 bases and J by 8 bases; unmatched bases: 8. The CDR3 runs to 14 residues. Germline V lookup: CDR1 LNHNV, CDR2 YYDKDF (reference sequence). CDR3 sequence (DNA): TGTGCCACCAGCCCAGGGACTAGAGGCGATGAGCAGTTCTTC. This codes for CATSPGTRGDEQFF.

This clonotype came up many times. The chain joins TRBV12-3 or TRBV12-4 to TRBJ2-7; D gene unclear. V was cut by 4 bases and J by 1 base, with 11 bases left in between. The length of the CDR3 is 14 residues. As DNA, the CDR3 is TGTGCCAGCAGTTCCAGCATTCGTTCCTACGAGCAGTACTTC. Residues: CASSSSIRSYEQYF.